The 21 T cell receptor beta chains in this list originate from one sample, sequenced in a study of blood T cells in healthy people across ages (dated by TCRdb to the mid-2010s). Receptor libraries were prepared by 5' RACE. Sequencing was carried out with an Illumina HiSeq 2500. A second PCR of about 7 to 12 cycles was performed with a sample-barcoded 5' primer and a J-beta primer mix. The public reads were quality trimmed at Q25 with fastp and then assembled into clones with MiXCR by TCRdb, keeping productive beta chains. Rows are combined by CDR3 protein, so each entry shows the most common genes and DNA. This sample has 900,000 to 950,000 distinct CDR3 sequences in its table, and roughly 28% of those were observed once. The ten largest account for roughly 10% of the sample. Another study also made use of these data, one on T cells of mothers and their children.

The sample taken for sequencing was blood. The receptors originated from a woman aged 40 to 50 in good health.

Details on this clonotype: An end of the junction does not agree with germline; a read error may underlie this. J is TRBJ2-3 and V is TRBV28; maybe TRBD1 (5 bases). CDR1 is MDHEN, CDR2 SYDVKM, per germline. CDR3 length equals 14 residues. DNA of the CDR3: TGTGCCGGCAGTTTGGGGCAAAGCACAGATACGCAGTATTTT. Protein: CAGSLGQSTDTQYF.

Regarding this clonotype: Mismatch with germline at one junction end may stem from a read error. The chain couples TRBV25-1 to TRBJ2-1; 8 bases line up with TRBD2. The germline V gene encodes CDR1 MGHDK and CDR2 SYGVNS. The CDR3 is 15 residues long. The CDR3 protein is CASSDHPGTSGEQVF. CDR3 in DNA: TGTGCCAGCAGCGACCACCCCGGGACTAGTGGTGAGCAGGTCTTC.

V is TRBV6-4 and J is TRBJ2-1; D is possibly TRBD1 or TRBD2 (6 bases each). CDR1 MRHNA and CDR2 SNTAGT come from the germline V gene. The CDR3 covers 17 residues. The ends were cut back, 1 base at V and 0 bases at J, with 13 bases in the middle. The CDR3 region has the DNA TGTGCCAGCAGTGACTTAGGGGGGTCCAGCTCCTACAATGAGCAGTTCTTC. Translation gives CASSDLGGSSSYNEQFF.

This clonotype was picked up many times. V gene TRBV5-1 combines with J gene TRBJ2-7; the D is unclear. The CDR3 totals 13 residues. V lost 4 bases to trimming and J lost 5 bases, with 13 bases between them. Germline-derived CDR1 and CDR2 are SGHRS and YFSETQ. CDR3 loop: CASSLGPADEQYF. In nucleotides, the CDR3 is TGCGCCAGCAGCCTCGGACCGGCGGACGAGCAGTACTTC.

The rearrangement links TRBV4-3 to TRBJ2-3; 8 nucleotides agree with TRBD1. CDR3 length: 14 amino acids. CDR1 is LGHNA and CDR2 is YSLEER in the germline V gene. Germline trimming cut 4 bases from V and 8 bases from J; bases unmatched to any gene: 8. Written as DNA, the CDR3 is TGCGCCAGCAGCCCCGGACAGGGAGGTTTTACGCAGTATTTT. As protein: CASSPGQGGFTQYF.

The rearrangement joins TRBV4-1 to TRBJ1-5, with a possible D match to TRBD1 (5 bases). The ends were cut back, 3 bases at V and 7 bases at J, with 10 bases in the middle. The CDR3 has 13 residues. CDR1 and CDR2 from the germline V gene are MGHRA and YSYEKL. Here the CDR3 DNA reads TGCGCCAGCAGCCAGATAAGGGGCCAGCCCCAGCATTTT. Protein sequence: CASSQIRGQPQHF.

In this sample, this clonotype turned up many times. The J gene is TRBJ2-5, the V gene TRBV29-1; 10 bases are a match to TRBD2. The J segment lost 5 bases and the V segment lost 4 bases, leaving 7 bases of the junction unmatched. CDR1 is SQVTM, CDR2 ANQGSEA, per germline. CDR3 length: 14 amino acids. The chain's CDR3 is CSVGTSGVWETQYF. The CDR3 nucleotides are TGCAGCGTTGGAACTAGCGGGGTCTGGGAGACCCAGTACTTC.

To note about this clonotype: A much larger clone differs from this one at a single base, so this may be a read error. The DNA for the CDR3 is TGCAGTGCGGTACAGGGAGGGGATGGCTACATCTTC. This encodes CSAVQGGDGYIF. The rearrangement joins TRBV20-1 to TRBJ1-2, with D possibly TRBD1 on 6 matching bases. The CDR3 sequence is 12 residues long. Per the germline V gene, CDR1 is DFQATT and CDR2 is SNEGSKA (reference sequence).

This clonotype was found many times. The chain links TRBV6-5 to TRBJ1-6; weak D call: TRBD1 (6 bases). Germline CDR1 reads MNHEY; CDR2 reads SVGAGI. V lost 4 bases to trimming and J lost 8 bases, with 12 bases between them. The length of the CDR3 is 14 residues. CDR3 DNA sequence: TGTGCCAGCAGTTTTGGGGGCATGGATTCACCCCTCCACTTT. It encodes CASSFGGMDSPLHF.

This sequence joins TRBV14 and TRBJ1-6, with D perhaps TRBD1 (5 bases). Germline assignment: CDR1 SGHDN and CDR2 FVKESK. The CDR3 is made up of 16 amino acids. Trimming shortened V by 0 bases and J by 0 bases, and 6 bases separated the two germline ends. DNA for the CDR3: TGTGCCAGCAGCCAAGATCAGGGCTCCTATAATTCACCCCTCCACTTT. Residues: CASSQDQGSYNSPLHF.

The CDR3 is CSVSGPLGEKLFF. The CDR3 DNA sequence: TGCAGCGTATCGGGACCGCTCGGGGAAAAACTGTTTTTT. This chain joins TRBV29-1 and TRBJ1-4; the D gene is possibly TRBD1 (5 bases). This CDR3 contains 13 residues. Trimming took 6 bases from V and 8 from J, leaving 16 bases between them. Germline loops: CDR1 SQVTM, CDR2 ANQGSEA.

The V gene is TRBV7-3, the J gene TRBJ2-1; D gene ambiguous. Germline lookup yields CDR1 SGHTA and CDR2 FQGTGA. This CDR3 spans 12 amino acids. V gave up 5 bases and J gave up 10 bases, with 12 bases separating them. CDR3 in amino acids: CASSLSGVEQFF. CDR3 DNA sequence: TGTGCCAGCAGCCTCTCAGGAGTAGAGCAGTTCTTC. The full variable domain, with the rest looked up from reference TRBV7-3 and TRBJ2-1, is GAGVSQTPSNKVTEKGKYVELRCDPISGHTALYWYRQSLGQGPEFLIYFQGTGAADDSGLPNDRFFAVRPEGSVSTLKIQRTERGDSAVYLCASSLSGVEQFFGPGTRLTVL.

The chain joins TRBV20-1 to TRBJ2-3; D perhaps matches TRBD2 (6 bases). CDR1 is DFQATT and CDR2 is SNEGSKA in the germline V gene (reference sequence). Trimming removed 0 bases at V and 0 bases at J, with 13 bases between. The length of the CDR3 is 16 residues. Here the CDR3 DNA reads TGCAGTGCTAGAGACGACGGCGGGATTAGCACAGATACGCAGTATTTT. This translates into CSARDDGGISTDTQYF.

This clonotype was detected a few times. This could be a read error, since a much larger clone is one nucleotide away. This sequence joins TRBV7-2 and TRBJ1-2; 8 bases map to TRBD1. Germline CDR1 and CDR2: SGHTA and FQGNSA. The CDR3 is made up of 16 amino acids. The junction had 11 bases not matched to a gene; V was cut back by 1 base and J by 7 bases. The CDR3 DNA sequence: TGTGCCAGCAGCTTAGTAGGACAGGGAACTTCCCGTGGCTACACCTTC. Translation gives CASSLVGQGTSRGYTF.

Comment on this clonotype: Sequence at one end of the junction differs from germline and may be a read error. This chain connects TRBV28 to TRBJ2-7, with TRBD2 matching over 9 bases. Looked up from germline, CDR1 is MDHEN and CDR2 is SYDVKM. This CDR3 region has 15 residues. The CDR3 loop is CTSTTSGGYSYEQYF. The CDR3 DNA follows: TGTACCAGCACTACGAGCGGGGGGTACTCCTACGAGCAGTACTTC. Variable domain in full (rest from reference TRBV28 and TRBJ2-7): DVKVTQSSRYLVKRTGEKVFLECVQDMDHENMFWYRQDPGLGLRLIYFSYDVKMKEKGDIPEGYSVSREKKERFSLILESASTNQTSMYLCTSTTSGGYSYEQYFGPGTRLTVT.

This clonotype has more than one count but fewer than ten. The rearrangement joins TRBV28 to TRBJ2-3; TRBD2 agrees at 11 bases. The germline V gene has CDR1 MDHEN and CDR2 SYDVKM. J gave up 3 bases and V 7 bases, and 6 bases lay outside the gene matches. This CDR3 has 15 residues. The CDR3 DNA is TGTGCCAGCAATACGGCTAGCGGGGGGACAGATACGCAGTATTTT. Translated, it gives CASNTASGGTDTQYF.

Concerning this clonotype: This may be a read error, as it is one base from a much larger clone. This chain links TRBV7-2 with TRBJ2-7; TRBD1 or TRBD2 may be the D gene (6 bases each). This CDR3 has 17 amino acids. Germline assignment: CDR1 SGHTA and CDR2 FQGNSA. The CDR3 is CAGSLTGGWGQLYEQYF. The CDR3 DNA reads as TGTGCCGGCAGCTTAACTGGGGGGTGGGGACAACTCTACGAGCAGTACTTC.

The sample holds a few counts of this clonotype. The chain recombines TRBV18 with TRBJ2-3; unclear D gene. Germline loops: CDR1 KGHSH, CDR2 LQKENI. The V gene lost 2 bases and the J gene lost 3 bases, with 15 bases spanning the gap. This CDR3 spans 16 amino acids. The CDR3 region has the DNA TGTGCCAGCTCACCATCAGCGACCGGACGAACAGATACGCAGTATTTT. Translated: CASSPSATGRTDTQYF.

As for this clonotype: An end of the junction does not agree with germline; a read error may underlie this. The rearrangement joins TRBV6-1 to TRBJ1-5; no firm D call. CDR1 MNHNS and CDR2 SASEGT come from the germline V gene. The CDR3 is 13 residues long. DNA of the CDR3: TGTACCAGCACGGTGGTGAGCAATCAGCCCCAGCATTTT. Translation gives CTSTVVSNQPQHF.

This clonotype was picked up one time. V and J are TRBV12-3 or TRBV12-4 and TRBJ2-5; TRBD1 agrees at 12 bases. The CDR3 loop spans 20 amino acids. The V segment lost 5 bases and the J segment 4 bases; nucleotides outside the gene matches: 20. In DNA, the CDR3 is TGTGCCAGCAGTCGTCGGACTTCATTCGGGACAGGGGGCAGGATAGAGACCCAGTACTTC. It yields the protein CASSRRTSFGTGGRIETQYF.

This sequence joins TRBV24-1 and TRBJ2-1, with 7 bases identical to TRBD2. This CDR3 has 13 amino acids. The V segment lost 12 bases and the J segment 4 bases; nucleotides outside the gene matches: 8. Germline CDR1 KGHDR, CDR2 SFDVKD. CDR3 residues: CAAGRGIYNEQFF. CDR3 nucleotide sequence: TGTGCCGCCGGGCGGGGGATTTACAATGAGCAGTTCTTC.